This TCR beta chain was obtained from a study of control samples from healthy donors and cancer patients. This clone has just a few counts. The CDR3 is 13 amino acids. CDR1 and CDR2 from the germline V gene are SNHLY and FYNNEI. Germline trimming cut 7 bases from V and 1 base from J; bases unmatched to any gene: 4. The repertoire was sequenced with immunoSEQ multiplex PCR; TCRdb's copy has only in-frame clones and lacks some. The table records some 130,000 clones, 80% to 90% of them present only once. The chain recombines TRBV2 with TRBJ2-7, with 7 bases that match TRBD2. This TCR was sampled from a woman in her 30s in good health. Sequencing was carried out using blood. The DNA for the CDR3 is TGTGCCAGCATGGGAGGGGCTTCCTACGAGCAGTACTTC. Translating it yields CASMGGASYEQYF.